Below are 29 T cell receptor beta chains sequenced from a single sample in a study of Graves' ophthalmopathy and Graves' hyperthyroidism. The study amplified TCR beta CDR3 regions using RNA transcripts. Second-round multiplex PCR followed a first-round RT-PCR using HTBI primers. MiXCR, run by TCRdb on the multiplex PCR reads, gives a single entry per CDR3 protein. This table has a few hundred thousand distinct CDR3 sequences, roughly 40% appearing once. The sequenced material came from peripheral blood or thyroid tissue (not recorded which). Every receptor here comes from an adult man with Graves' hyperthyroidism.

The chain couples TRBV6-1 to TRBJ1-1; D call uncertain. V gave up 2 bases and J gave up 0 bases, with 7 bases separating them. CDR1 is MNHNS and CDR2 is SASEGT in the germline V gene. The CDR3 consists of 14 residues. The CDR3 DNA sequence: TGTGCCAGCAGTGAATTACTGATGAACACTGAAGCTTTCTTT. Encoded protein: CASSELLMNTEAFF.

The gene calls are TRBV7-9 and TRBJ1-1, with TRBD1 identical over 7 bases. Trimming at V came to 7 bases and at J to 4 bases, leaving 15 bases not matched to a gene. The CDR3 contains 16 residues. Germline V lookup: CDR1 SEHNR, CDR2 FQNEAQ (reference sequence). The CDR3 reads CASTPSGGGYSTEAFF. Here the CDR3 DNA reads TGTGCCAGCACCCCCTCAGGGGGAGGGTACAGCACTGAAGCTTTCTTT. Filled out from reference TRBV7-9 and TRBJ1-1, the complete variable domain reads DTGVSQNPRHKITKRGQNVTFRCDPISEHNRLYWYRQTLGQGPEFLTYFQNEAQLEKSRLLSDRFSAERPKGSFSTLEIQRTEQGDSAMYLCASTPSGGGYSTEAFFGQGTRLTVV.

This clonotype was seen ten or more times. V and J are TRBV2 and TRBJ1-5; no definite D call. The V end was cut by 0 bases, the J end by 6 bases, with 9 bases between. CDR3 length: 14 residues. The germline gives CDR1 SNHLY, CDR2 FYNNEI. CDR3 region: CASSEAERIQPQHF. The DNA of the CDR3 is TGTGCCAGCAGTGAAGCTGAGAGAATTCAGCCCCAGCATTTT.

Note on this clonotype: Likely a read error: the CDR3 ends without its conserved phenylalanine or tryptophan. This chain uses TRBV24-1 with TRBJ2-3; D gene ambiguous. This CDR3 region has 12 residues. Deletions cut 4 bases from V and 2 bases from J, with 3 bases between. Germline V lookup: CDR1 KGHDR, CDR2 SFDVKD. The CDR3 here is CATSEATDTQYS. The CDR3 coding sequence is TGTGCCACCAGTGAGGCCACAGATACGCAGTATTCT.

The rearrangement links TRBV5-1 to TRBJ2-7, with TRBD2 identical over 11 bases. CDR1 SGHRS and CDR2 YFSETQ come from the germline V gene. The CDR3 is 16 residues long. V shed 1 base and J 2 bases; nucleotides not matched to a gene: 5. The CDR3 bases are TGCGCCAGCAGCTTGTATAGCGGGAGGGCCCCCTACGAGCAGTACTTC. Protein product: CASSLYSGRAPYEQYF.

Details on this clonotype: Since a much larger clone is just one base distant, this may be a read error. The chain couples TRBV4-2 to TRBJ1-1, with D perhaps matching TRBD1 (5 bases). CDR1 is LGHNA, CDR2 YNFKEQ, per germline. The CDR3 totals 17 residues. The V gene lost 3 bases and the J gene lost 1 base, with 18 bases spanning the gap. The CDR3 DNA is TGTGCCAGCAGCCAGGACGGGGACCTAACTTGGAACACTGAAGCTTTCTTT. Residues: CASSQDGDLTWNTEAFF.

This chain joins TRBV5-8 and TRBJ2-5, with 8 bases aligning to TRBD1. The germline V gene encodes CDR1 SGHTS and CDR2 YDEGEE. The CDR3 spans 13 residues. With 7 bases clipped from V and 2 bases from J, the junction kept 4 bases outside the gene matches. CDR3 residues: CASGTGGQETQYF. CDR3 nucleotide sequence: TGTGCCAGCGGGACAGGAGGACAAGAGACCCAGTACTTC. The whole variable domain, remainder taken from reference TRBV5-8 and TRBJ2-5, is EAGVTQSPTHLIKTRGQQATLRCSPISGHTSVYWYQQALGLGLQFLLWYDEGEERNRGNFPPRFSGRQFPNYSSELNVNALELEDSALYLCASGTGGQETQYFGPGTRLLVL.

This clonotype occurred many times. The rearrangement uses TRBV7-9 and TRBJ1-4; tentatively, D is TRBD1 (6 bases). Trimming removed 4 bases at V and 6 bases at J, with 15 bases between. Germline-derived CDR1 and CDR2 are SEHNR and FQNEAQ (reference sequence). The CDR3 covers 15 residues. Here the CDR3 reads CASSSPDRTDEKLFF. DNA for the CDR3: TGTGCCAGCAGCTCACCGGACAGAACGGATGAAAAACTGTTTTTT. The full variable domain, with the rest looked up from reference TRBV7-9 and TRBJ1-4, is DTGVSQNPRHKITKRGQNVTFRCDPISEHNRLYWYRQTLGQGPEFLTYFQNEAQLEKSRLLSDRFSAERPKGSFSTLEIQRTEQGDSAMYLCASSSPDRTDEKLFFGSGTQLSVL.

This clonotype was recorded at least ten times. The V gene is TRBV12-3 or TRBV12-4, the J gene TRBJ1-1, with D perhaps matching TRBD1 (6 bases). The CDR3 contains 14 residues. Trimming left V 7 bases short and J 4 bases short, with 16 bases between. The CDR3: CASTLRGGSTEAFF. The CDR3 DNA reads TGTGCCAGCACTCTTAGGGGGGGTAGCACTGAAGCTTTCTTT.

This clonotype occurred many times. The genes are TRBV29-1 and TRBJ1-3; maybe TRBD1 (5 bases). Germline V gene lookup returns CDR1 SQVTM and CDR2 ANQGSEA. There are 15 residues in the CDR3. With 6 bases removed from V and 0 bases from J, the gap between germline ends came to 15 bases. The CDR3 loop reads CSVDDSSNSGNTIYF. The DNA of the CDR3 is TGCAGCGTGGACGACAGCTCTAACTCTGGAAACACCATATATTTT.

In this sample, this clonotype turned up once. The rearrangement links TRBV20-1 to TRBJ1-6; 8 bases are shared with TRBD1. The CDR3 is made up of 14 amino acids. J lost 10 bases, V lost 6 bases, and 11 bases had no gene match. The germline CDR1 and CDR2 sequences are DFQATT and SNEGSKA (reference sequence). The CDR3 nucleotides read TGCAGTGCGAACCGAGGACAGGGAAACTCACCCCTCCACTTT. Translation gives CSANRGQGNSPLHF.

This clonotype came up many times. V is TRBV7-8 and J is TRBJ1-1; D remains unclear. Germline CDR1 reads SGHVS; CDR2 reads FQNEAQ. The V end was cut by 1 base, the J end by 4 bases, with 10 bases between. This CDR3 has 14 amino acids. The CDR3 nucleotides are TGTGCCAGCAGCTTAGAACAGCCAACCACTGAAGCTTTCTTT. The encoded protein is CASSLEQPTTEAFF.

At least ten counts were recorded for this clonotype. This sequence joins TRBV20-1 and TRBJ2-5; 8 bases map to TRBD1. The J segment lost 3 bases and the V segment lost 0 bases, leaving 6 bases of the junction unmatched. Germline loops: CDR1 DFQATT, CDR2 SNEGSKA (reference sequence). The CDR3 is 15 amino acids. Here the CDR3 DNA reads TGCAGTGCTAGAGATTCCAGGGGGCTGGAAGAGACCCAGTACTTC. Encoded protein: CSARDSRGLEETQYF.

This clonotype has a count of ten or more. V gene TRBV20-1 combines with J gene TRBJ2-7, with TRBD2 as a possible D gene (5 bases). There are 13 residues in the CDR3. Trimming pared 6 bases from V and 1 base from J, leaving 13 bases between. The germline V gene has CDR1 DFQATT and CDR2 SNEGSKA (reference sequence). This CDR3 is CSAKAELSYEQYF. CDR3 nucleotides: TGCAGTGCCAAAGCGGAACTGTCCTACGAGCAGTACTTC.

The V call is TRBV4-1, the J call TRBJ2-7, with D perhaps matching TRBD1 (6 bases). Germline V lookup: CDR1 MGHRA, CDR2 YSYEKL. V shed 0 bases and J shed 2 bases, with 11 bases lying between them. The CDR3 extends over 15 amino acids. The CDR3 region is CASSQESGDTYEQYF. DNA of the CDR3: TGCGCCAGCAGCCAAGAGTCAGGGGACACCTACGAGCAGTACTTC.

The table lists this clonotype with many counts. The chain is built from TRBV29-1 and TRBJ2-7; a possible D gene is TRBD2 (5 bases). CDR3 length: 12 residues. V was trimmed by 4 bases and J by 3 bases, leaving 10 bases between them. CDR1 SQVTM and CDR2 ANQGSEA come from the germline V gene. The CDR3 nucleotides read TGCAGCGTTGTGGGAGCCTACTACGAGCAGTACTTC. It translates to CSVVGAYYEQYF.

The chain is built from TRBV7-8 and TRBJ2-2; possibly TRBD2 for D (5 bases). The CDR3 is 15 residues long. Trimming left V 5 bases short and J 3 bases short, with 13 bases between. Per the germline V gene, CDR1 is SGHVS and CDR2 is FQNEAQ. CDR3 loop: CASSQGSGDTGELFF. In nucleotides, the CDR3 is TGTGCCAGCAGCCAAGGCTCCGGGGACACCGGGGAGCTGTTTTTT.

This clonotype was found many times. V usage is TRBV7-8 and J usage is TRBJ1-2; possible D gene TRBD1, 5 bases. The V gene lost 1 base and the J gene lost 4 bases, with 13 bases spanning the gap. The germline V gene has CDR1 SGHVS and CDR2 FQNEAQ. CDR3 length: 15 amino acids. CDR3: CASSLEPGPSYGYTF. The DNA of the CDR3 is TGTGCCAGCAGCTTAGAACCGGGACCGAGCTATGGCTACACCTTC.

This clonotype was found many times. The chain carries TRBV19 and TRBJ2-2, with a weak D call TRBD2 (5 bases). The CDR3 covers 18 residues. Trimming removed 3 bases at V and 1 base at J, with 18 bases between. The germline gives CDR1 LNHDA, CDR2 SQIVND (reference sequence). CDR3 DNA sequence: TGTGCCAGTAGTATTGAGGTTCAGCGGACCAAGAACACCGGGGAGCTGTTTTTT. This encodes CASSIEVQRTKNTGELFF.

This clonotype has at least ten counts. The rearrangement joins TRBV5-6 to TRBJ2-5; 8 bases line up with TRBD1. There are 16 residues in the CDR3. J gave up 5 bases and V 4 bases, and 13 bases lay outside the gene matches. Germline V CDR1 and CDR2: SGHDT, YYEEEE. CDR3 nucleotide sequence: TGTGCCAGCAGCCCGGACAGGGCATCCGTGAGGGAGACCCAGTACTTC. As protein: CASSPDRASVRETQYF. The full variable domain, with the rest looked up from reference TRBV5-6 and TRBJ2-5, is DAGVTQSPTHLIKTRGQQVTLRCSPKSGHDTVSWYQQALGQGPQFIFQYYEEEERQRGNFPDRFSGHQFPNYSSELNVNALLLGDSALYLCASSPDRASVRETQYFGPGTRLLVL.

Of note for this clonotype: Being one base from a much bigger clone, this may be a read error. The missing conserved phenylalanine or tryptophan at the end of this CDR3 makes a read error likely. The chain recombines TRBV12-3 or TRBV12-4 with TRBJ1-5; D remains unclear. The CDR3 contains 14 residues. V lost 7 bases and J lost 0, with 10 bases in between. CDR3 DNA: TGTGCCAGCACCTTCGGGTATAGCAATCAGCCCCAGCATGTT. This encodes CASTFGYSNQPQHV.

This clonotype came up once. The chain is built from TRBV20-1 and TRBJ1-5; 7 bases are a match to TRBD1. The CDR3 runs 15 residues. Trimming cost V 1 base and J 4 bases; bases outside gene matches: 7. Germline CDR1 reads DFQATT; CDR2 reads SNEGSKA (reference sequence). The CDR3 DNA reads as TGCAGTGCTAGAGGCTTTACAGGGGCAAATCAGCCCCAGCATTTT. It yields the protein CSARGFTGANQPQHF.

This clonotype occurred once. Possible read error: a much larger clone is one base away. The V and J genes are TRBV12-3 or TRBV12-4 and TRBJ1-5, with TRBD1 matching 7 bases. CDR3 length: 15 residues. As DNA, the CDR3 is TGTGCCAGCAGCCGGGGACAGAATAGCCATCAGCCCCAGCATTTT. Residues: CASSRGQNSHQPQHF.

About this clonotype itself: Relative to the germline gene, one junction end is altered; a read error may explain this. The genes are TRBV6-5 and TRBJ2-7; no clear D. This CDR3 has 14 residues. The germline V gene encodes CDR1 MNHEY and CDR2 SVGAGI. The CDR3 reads CAGSYNSLSYEQYF. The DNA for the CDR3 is TGTGCCGGCAGTTACAACTCATTGAGCTACGAGCAGTACTTC.

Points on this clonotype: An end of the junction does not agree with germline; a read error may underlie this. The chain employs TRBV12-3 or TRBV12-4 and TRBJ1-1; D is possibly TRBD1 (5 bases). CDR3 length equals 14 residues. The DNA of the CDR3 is TGTGTCAGCAGTATCGTCCGGACAAGGCCTGAAGCCTTCTTT. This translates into CVSSIVRTRPEAFF.

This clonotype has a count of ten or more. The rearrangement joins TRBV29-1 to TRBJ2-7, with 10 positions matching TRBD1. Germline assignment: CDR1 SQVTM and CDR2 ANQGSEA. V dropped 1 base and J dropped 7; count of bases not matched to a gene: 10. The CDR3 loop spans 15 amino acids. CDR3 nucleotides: TGCAGCGTTGAAGGTCCATCCGGGACAGGGGTAGAGCAGTACTTC. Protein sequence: CSVEGPSGTGVEQYF.

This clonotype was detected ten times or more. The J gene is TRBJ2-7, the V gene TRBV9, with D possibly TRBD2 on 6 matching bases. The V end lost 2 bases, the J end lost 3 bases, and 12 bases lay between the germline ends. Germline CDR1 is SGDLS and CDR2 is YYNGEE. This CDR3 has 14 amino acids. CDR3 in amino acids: CASSVGGDHYEQYF. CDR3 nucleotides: TGTGCCAGCAGCGTGGGGGGAGACCACTACGAGCAGTACTTC.

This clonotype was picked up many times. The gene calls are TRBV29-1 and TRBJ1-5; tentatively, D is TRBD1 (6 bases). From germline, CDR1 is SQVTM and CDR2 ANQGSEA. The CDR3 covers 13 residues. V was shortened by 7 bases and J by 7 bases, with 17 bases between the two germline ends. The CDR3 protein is CSAVGGGDQPQHF. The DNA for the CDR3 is TGCAGCGCCGTAGGGGGGGGCGACCAGCCCCAGCATTTT.

CDR3 amino acids: CAWSATRRSNQPQHF. DNA for the CDR3: TGTGCCTGGTCAGCGACACGGCGAAGCAATCAGCCCCAGCATTTT. This chain links TRBV30 with TRBJ1-5, with D uncertain. With 5 bases removed from V and 1 base from J, the gap between germline ends came to 15 bases. CDR3 length equals 15 residues. CDR1 is GTSNPN, CDR2 SVGIG, per germline (reference sequence).